The clone carrying this T cell receptor beta chain is judged medium-sized. Universal primer sites and UMIs were introduced during 5'RACE template-switching synthesis of TCR cDNA. TCRdb reprocessed the 5' RACE reads with MiXCR, giving one entry per CDR3 protein. The sample has roughly 45,000 distinct CDR3 sequences, 6.8% seen once. The data belong to a study of T cells after yellow fever vaccination. On the study more broadly: Preparation of fractions with low cell numbers was performed using SMART-Seq v4 Ultra Low Input. Study conclusions and caveats: Subsequent booster samples again held most clones from primary vaccination (96% CD4, 85% to 90% CD8). Repertoires obtained by FACS sorting could include abundant clonotypes that entered as contaminants from the bulk population.

Per the germline V gene, CDR1 is SEHNR and CDR2 is FQNEAQ (reference sequence). The CDR3 covers 11 residues. Trimming stripped 6 bases from V and 1 base from J, with 4 bases between. Sequenced here: CD8+ T cells not binding an NS4B(214-222) dextramer, sorted from PBMCs, sampled 45 days after the yellow fever booster vaccination. The chain uses TRBV7-9 and TRBJ2-7; D unclear. This clonotype was obtained from a man aged 25 to 45 who received the YFV17D yellow fever vaccine. Here the CDR3 reads CASSLSYEQYF. The CDR3 bases are TGTGCCAGCAGTCTGTCCTACGAGCAGTACTTC.